The entry below describes one T cell receptor (beta chain). Its antigen is still unknown. The sample is drawn from a study of blood T cell dynamics during melanoma immunotherapy. Study findings and constraints: Disease-control patients' PBMC repertoires became either more clonal or more diverse at W3.

The CDR3 consists of 15 residues. The trim removed 7 bases at V and 2 bases at J, leaving 10 bases unmatched. Germline lookup yields CDR1 MDHEN and CDR2 SYDVKM. The assay was immunoSEQ multiplex PCR, and TCRdb's table has in-frame clones only and misses some. The table includes about 17,000 clones, about 80% detected once. Indicated time point: pre-treatment baseline. Prior systemic cancer therapy, immunosuppressant use and other active malignancies excluded patients. The clonotype comes from a human donor with melanoma. This chain uses TRBV28 with TRBJ2-7, with TRBD1 identical over 8 bases. The sequencing used blood, collected from a patient treated with checkpoint blockade. The CDR3 loop reads CASTQAGTGAYEQYF. The CDR3 DNA sequence: TGTGCCAGCACCCAAGCTGGGACAGGAGCCTACGAGCAGTACTTC.